Shown below are 30 T cell receptor beta chains from a single sample sequenced in a study of T cells after posttransplantation cyclophosphamide. Cyclophosphamide on days +3 and +4 followed busulfan-fludarabine conditioning and a marrow graft. TCRdb keeps only in-frame clones here, not all; method: immunoSEQ multiplex PCR. Among about 10,000 clones, 85% were seen once, and the ten largest hold about 16%. The specimen comprised PBMCs, sampled approximately 1,800 days after allogeneic stem cell transplant with posttransplant cyclophosphamide. These receptors originate from a female patient aged 50 to 65 who received an allogeneic stem cell transplant from a related donor, was CMV-positive, and had no GVHD. Part of the T cells may come from the graft donor.

CDR3 loop: CASSQDRGSNQPQHF. The CDR3 coding sequence is TGTGCCAGTAGTCAGGACCGAGGGAGCAATCAGCCCCAGCATTTT. The chain has TRBV19 and TRBJ1-5; D uncertain. The CDR3 length is 15 residues. V dropped 5 bases and J dropped 1 base, with 12 bases sitting between them. CDR1 LNHDA and CDR2 SQIVND come from the germline V gene (reference sequence).

This clone came up a few times. J is TRBJ2-5 and V is TRBV18, with D possibly being TRBD1 (6 bases). V dropped 6 bases and J dropped 5 bases, with 10 bases sitting between them. This CDR3 contains 12 residues. Germline CDR1 reads KGHSH; CDR2 reads LQKENI. The CDR3 loop reads CASSDSAETQYF. In DNA form, the CDR3 reads TGTGCCAGCTCGGACAGTGCGGAGACCCAGTACTTC.

The V gene is TRBV5-6, the J gene TRBJ1-5, with 9 bases that match TRBD1. J lost 0 bases, V lost 4 bases, and 8 bases had no gene match. CDR3 size: 17 residues. Germline V lookup: CDR1 SGHDT, CDR2 YYEEEE. CDR3 bases: TGTGCCAGCAGCACTGACAGGGGGTGGAATAGCAATCAGCCCCAGCATTTT. Its protein product is CASSTDRGWNSNQPQHF.

The rearrangement links TRBV7-2 to TRBJ1-5; tentatively, D is TRBD1 (5 bases). This CDR3 comprises 16 residues. Trimming stripped 1 base from V and 0 bases from J, with 10 bases between. Germline V gene data show CDR1 as SGHTA and CDR2 as FQGNSA. As DNA, the CDR3 is TGTGCCAGCAGCTTAGTGGGAGGGGATAGCAATCAGCCCCAGCATTTT. It yields the protein CASSLVGGDSNQPQHF.

This clone was observed a few times. Sequence at one end of the junction differs from germline and may be a read error. V is TRBV7-3 and J is TRBJ2-1, with a tentative D call TRBD2 (6 bases). This CDR3 is 18 amino acids long. Germline CDR1 SGHTA, CDR2 FQGTGA. CDR3 protein: CASSPRGGSSASYTEQFF. As DNA, the CDR3 is TGTGCCAGCAGCCCTCGGGGCGGCTCTAGCGCTTCCTACACTGAGCAGTTCTTC. Variable domain in full (rest from reference TRBV7-3 and TRBJ2-1): GAGVSQTPSNKVTEKGKYVELRCDPISGHTALYWYRQSLGQGPEFLIYFQGTGAADDSGLPNDRFFAVRPEGSVSTLKIQRTERGDSAVYLCASSPRGGSSASYTEQFFGPGTRLTVL.

This clone was seen only once. This chain's CDR3 is CASNRQARETQYF. Here the CDR3 DNA reads TGCGCCAGCAACCGACAGGCCCGGGAGACCCAGTACTTC. The genes are TRBV10-2 and TRBJ2-5, with D possibly matching TRBD1 (6 bases). The CDR3 runs to 13 residues. V gave up 7 bases and J gave up 5 bases, with 14 bases separating them. Germline V gene data show CDR1 as WSHSY and CDR2 as SAAADI.

This chain joins TRBV6-5 and TRBJ1-1, with D hard to call. Germline V gene sequence: CDR1 MNHEY, CDR2 SVGAGI. V shed 4 bases and J shed 1 base, with 10 bases lying between them. The CDR3 runs 14 residues. The CDR3 bases are TGTGCCAGCAGTTTGCACGGTAGGAACACTGAAGCTTTCTTT. This translates into CASSLHGRNTEAFF.

This chain connects TRBV14 to TRBJ2-5; the D is unclear. Trimming left V 0 bases short and J 4 bases short, with 9 bases between. Per germline, CDR1 SGHDN and CDR2 FVKESK. The CDR3 runs to 14 residues. The CDR3 nucleotides are TGTGCCAGCAGCCAAGATTTCCGGTTAGAGACCCAGTACTTC. Its protein is CASSQDFRLETQYF.

V usage is TRBV30 and J usage is TRBJ2-5, with D possibly matching TRBD2 (6 bases). This CDR3 comprises 12 residues. CDR1 GTSNPN and CDR2 SVGIG come from the germline V gene (reference sequence). The V end lost 0 bases, the J end lost 4 bases, and 6 bases lay between the germline ends. This CDR3 is CAWSVGGETQYF. The CDR3 DNA follows: TGTGCCTGGAGTGTGGGGGGAGAGACCCAGTACTTC.

The chain employs TRBV1 and TRBJ2-1; the D segment call TRBD2 is taken from the table without a DNA check. TRBV1 is a pseudogene segment. This CDR3 contains 14 residues. The CDR3: CTTRTSGGYNEQFF. The CDR3 DNA reads TGCACCACACGGACTAGCGGGGGGTACAATGAGCAGTTCTTC.

The chain recombines TRBV19 with TRBJ1-4; D might be TRBD1 (6 bases). Trimming removed 3 bases from V and 8 bases from J, with 13 bases in between. CDR1 LNHDA and CDR2 SQIVND come from the germline V gene (reference sequence). This CDR3 is built from 14 residues. CDR3 DNA sequence: TGTGCCAGTAGTATCGCGGGGGGCGAGGAAAAACTGTTTTTT. The encoded protein is CASSIAGGEEKLFF.

This sequence joins TRBV5-1 and TRBJ2-3; the match to TRBD2 covers 10 bases. Trimming at V came to 4 bases and at J to 3 bases, leaving 20 bases not matched to a gene. Germline CDR1 and CDR2: SGHRS and YFSETQ. The CDR3 spans 20 residues. In DNA, the CDR3 is TGCGCCAGCAGCGCAATCCCCGGGACTAGCGAAATGGGAACGACAGATACGCAGTATTTT. The encoded protein is CASSAIPGTSEMGTTDTQYF.

This chain links TRBV4-3 with TRBJ2-3, with 7 bases aligning to TRBD2. With 3 bases clipped from V and 0 bases from J, the junction kept 3 bases outside the gene matches. CDR3 length: 15 amino acids. In germline, CDR1 is LGHNA, CDR2 YSLEER. Written as DNA, the CDR3 is TGCGCCAGCAGCCAGCTAGCGGCTAGCACAGATACGCAGTATTTT. Protein product: CASSQLAASTDTQYF.

The V gene is TRBV2, the J gene TRBJ2-7; 10 bases are shared with TRBD1. The CDR3 runs 14 residues. Losses at the gene ends were 7 bases for V and 5 bases for J; bases not matched to a gene: 8. Germline V lookup: CDR1 SNHLY, CDR2 FYNNEI. CDR3 in DNA: TGTGCCAGCACGGGGACAGGGGAGACCCACGAGCAGTACTTC. Residues: CASTGTGETHEQYF.

The CDR3 here is CASSSTPRQGAVRYEQYF. The CDR3 DNA sequence: TGCGCCAGCAGCTCCACCCCACGCCAGGGGGCAGTTCGCTACGAGCAGTACTTC. The V call is TRBV5-1, the J call TRBJ2-7; 8 bases align to TRBD1. V shed 3 bases and J 3 bases; nucleotides not matched to a gene: 17. This CDR3 has 18 residues. Germline V gene lookup returns CDR1 SGHRS and CDR2 YFSETQ. Using reference TRBV5-1 and TRBJ2-7 for the parts outside the CDR3, the full variable domain is KAGVTQTPRYLIKTRGQQVTLSCSPISGHRSVSWYQQTPGQGLQFLFEYFSETQRNKGNFPGRFSGRQFSNSRSEMNVSTLELGDSALYLCASSSTPRQGAVRYEQYFGPGTRLTVT.

The chain is built from TRBV18 and TRBJ2-7; 7 bases line up with TRBD1. CDR1 is KGHSH and CDR2 is LQKENI in the germline V gene. The trim removed 7 bases at V and 3 bases at J, leaving 6 bases unmatched. There are 13 residues in the CDR3. In DNA form, the CDR3 reads TGTGCCAGCTTCGGACAGGTTGACTACGAGCAGTACTTC. As protein: CASFGQVDYEQYF.

The CDR3 bases are TGTGCCAGCAGCTTGGTTAGCGGGAGTCCCACCGGGGAGCTGTTTTTT. As protein: CASSLVSGSPTGELFF. This chain links TRBV5-5 with TRBJ2-2; 9 bases are shared with TRBD2. The CDR3 has 16 residues. J lost 4 bases, V lost 0 bases, and 4 bases had no gene match. The germline V gene has CDR1 SGHKS and CDR2 YYEKEE (reference sequence).

This clone was found once. CDR3 loop: CAIGGSGNQPQHF. In DNA, the CDR3 is TGTGCCATCGGGGGGTCAGGCAATCAGCCCCAGCATTTT. The chain couples TRBV10-3 to TRBJ1-5; D is perhaps TRBD1 (5 bases). The germline V and J ends were trimmed by 8 bases and 2 bases, with 10 bases remaining between them. The CDR3 has 13 residues. Germline V gives CDR1 ENHRY, CDR2 SYGVKD.

The chain carries TRBV6-6 and TRBJ2-3, with 7 bases identical to TRBD1. Germline-derived CDR1 and CDR2 are MNHNY and SVGAGI (reference sequence). There are 14 residues in the CDR3. V dropped 4 bases and J dropped 4; count of bases not matched to a gene: 5. CDR3 nucleotides: TGTGCCAGCAGTTCTGACAGGGAATCAGATACGCAGTATTTT. It is translated as CASSSDRESDTQYF.

The chain has TRBV30 and TRBJ1-3; 7 bases line up with TRBD1. CDR3 length: 17 residues. Per the germline V gene, CDR1 is GTSNPN and CDR2 is SVGIG (reference sequence). Trimming at V came to 1 base and at J to 0 bases, leaving 9 bases not matched to a gene. CDR3 region: CAWSADRVPTSGNTIYF. The CDR3 DNA reads as TGTGCCTGGAGTGCCGACAGGGTGCCTACCTCTGGAAACACCATATATTTT.

The V call is TRBV10-3, the J call TRBJ2-6, with 9 bases aligning to TRBD1. Germline loops: CDR1 ENHRY, CDR2 SYGVKD. This CDR3 comprises 20 residues. With V trimmed by 6 bases and J by 1 base, 16 bases remained unmatched. The CDR3 DNA sequence: TGTGCCATCAGGGCCGACTTTACCGGGACAGGGCTATCTGGGGCCAACGTCCTGACTTTC. Translated: CAIRADFTGTGLSGANVLTF.

The V and J genes are TRBV30 and TRBJ2-3; 11 bases fit TRBD1. The length of the CDR3 is 13 residues. CDR1 and CDR2 from the germline V gene are GTSNPN and SVGIG (reference sequence). In DNA, the CDR3 is TGTGCTTCGGGACAGGGGGGAACAGATACGCAGTATTTT. Translation gives CASGQGGTDTQYF.

The chain uses TRBV5-6 and TRBJ2-7; no definite D call. The CDR3 consists of 11 residues. V was cut by 2 bases and J by 7 bases, with 7 bases left in between. The germline gives CDR1 SGHDT, CDR2 YYEEEE. The DNA of the CDR3 is TGTGCCAGCAGCTTCCCGGGTGAGCAGTACTTC. The encoded protein is CASSFPGEQYF.

This chain uses TRBV9 with TRBJ2-2; no clear D. This CDR3 is built from 17 residues. The V end was cut by 4 bases, the J end by 0 bases, with 16 bases between. The germline CDR1 and CDR2 sequences are SGDLS and YYNGEE. The CDR3 here is CASSPRRLIANTGELFF. The CDR3 DNA reads as TGTGCCAGCAGCCCCCGACGACTGATCGCGAACACCGGGGAGCTGTTTTTT.

The rearrangement uses TRBV7-2 and TRBJ2-7; 8 bases line up with TRBD1. The CDR3 is 15 amino acids. V shed 1 base, J shed 4 bases, and the junction held 6 bases outside the gene matches. Germline CDR1 reads SGHTA; CDR2 reads FQGNSA. The CDR3: CASSLGGTGFYEQYF. The CDR3 coding sequence is TGTGCCAGCAGCTTAGGAGGGACAGGCTTTTACGAGCAGTACTTC.

This clone was counted only a few times. Here the CDR3 DNA reads TGTGCCAGCAGCTTGGCGGGAGGGCCTTCGGGTGAGCAGTTCTTC. It is translated as CASSLAGGPSGEQFF. The rearrangement joins TRBV11-3 to TRBJ2-1, with 9 positions matching TRBD2. With V trimmed by 3 bases and J by 9 bases, 9 bases remained unmatched. Germline CDR1 is SGHNT and CDR2 is YENEEA. The CDR3 totals 15 residues.

The rearrangement links TRBV7-2 to TRBJ1-5, with a weak D call TRBD1 (5 bases). This CDR3 has 14 residues. Germline values: CDR1 SGHTA, CDR2 FQGNSA. Trimming stripped 5 bases from V and 0 bases from J, with 8 bases between. The CDR3, as DNA: TGTGCCAGCAGCCCAGACAGTAGCAATCAGCCCCAGCATTTT. Translated: CASSPDSSNQPQHF.

The CDR3 bases are TGTGCCACTTCCAGAGAAGCGGGGGGAAGGGGAATGAACACTGAAGCTTTCTTT. As protein: CATSREAGGRGMNTEAFF. The gene calls are TRBV27 and TRBJ1-1, with a tentative D call TRBD1 (5 bases). The V end was cut by 10 bases, the J end by 0 bases, with 27 bases between. Looked up from germline, CDR1 is MNHEY and CDR2 is SMNVEV (reference sequence). The length of the CDR3 is 18 residues.

V usage is TRBV5-1 and J usage is TRBJ2-5, with D possibly TRBD1 on 6 matching bases. Trimming took off 2 bases at V and 0 bases at J, with 14 bases between the two ends. The length of the CDR3 is 16 residues. CDR1 is SGHRS and CDR2 is YFSETQ in the germline V gene. CDR3 amino acids: CASSFSGVPYQETQYF. CDR3 nucleotides: TGCGCCAGCAGCTTCTCAGGGGTTCCGTACCAAGAGACCCAGTACTTC.

Remarks on this clone: Other DNA sequences in this specimen translate into the identical CDR3. The chain recombines TRBV28 with TRBJ2-7, with TRBD1 matching over 8 bases. Germline V CDR1 and CDR2: MDHEN, SYDVKM. The V and J ends lost 4 bases and 2 bases, in that order; junction bases with no gene match: 4. The length of the CDR3 is 14 residues. This CDR3 is CASSSGQGPYEQYF. The CDR3 bases are TGTGCCAGCAGTTCTGGACAGGGACCCTACGAGCAGTACTTC.